Listed below are T cell receptor beta chains from one sample, sequenced in a study of blood T cell repertoires in COVID-19. Here immunoSEQ multiplex PCR was the method, and the copy in TCRdb shows in-frame clones only, minus some. The sample has approximately 170,000 clones; approximately 86% are singletons. Sequencing was done on a sample of peripheral blood. These receptors were collected from an elderly woman with COVID-19, enrolled during active disease. Each CDR3 is given with its conserved first and last residue. A D gene is named only where the DNA matches it firmly. Rows may omit the clone size; those that give it use once, few, many or a size class.

V	size	J	D	CDR3	DNA
TRBV12-3/TRBV12-4	NA	TRBJ2-1	NA	CASTKGGFDEQFF	TGTGCCAGCACCAAAGGGGGATTCGATGAGCAGTTCTTC
TRBV7-2	NA	TRBJ2-2	NA	CASGSNTGELFF	TGTGCCAGCGGGAGTAACACCGGGGAGCTGTTTTTT
TRBV6-5	NA	TRBJ1-4	NA	CATREVPNEKLFF	TGTGCCACCCGGGAGGTGCCCAATGAAAAACTGTTTTTT
TRBV5-1	NA	TRBJ2-3	TRBD2	CASSLSRTSGTKNTDTQYF	TGCGCCAGCAGCTTGTCCCGAACTAGCGGGACGAAAAACACAGATACGCAGTATTTT
TRBV7-2	NA	TRBJ1-2	NA	CASSAQGDGYTF	TGTGCCAGCAGCGCACAGGGAGATGGCTACACCTTC
TRBV9	NA	TRBJ2-1	NA	CASSVAQADEQFF	TGTGCCAGCAGCGTAGCTCAGGCCGATGAGCAGTTCTTC
TRBV7-2	NA	TRBJ2-2	TRBD2	CASSTIAGVPTGELFF	TGTGCCAGCAGCACTATAGCGGGAGTACCGACCGGGGAGCTGTTTTTT
TRBV2	NA	TRBJ1-3	NA	CASSEDRLRGNTIYF	TGTGCCAGCAGTGAAGACAGACTAAGGGGAAACACCATATATTTT
TRBV7-2	once	TRBJ2-1	TRBD2	CASSSQGSGSPYNEQFF	TGTGCCAGCAGCTCCCAGGGTAGCGGGAGTCCCTACAATGAGCAGTTCTTC
TRBV7-2	once	TRBJ2-3	NA	CASSPRGDTQYF	TGTGCCAGCAGCCCCCGAGGGGATACGCAGTATTTT
TRBV19	NA	TRBJ2-2	TRBD2	CASSIVASGSARTGELFF	TGTGCCAGTAGTATAGTAGCTAGCGGGAGTGCGAGAACCGGGGAGCTGTTTTTT
TRBV28	NA	TRBJ1-1	NA	CASVRGNTEAFF	TGTGCCAGCGTAAGAGGGAACACTGAAGCTTTCTTT
TRBV28	NA	TRBJ2-7	NA	CASRPGLEFSEQYF	TGTGCCAGCAGACCCGGACTGGAGTTCTCCGAGCAGTACTTC
TRBV12-3/TRBV12-4	NA	TRBJ1-1	NA	CASSQGSNTEAFF	TGTGCCAGCAGCCAGGGCTCGAACACTGAAGCTTTCTTT
TRBV2	NA	TRBJ2-7	TRBD2	CASRPQLAGDGEQYF	TGTGCCAGCAGGCCGCAACTAGCGGGAGACGGCGAGCAGTACTTC
TRBV11-2	NA	TRBJ1-2	NA	CASSFGGSGGYTF	TGTGCCAGCAGCTTTGGGGGGAGTGGGGGCTACACCTTC
TRBV2	NA	TRBJ2-1	TRBD1	CASSETGVEQFF	TGTGCCAGCAGTGAAACAGGGGTTGAGCAGTTCTTC
TRBV6-4	NA	TRBJ2-4	NA	CASSDSHGDIQYF	TGTGCCAGCAGTGATTCCCACGGGGACATTCAGTACTTC
TRBV15	NA	TRBJ1-4	TRBD1	CATSRGGQGREKLFF	TGTGCCACCAGCAGAGGGGGACAGGGACGGGAAAAACTGTTTTTT
TRBV27	NA	TRBJ1-6	TRBD1	CASGQTTGESSPLHF	TGTGCCAGCGGGCAGACGACAGGGGAGAGCTCACCCCTCCACTTT
TRBV6-2/TRBV6-3	NA	TRBJ2-7	TRBD2	CASSYASGSSLEQYF	TGTGCCAGCAGTTACGCAAGCGGGAGTAGTCTCGAGCAGTACTTC
TRBV5-4	NA	TRBJ2-1	TRBD2	CASSSTSGLAGVEQFF	TGTGCCAGCAGCTCCACCTCGGGACTAGCGGGAGTTGAGCAGTTCTTC
TRBV28	NA	TRBJ1-2	NA	CASRSGHTDKLNGYTF	TGTGCCAGCAGATCGGGACATACCGATAAACTGAATGGCTACACCTTC
TRBV18	NA	TRBJ1-1	NA	CASSPETGEAFF	TGTGCCAGCTCACCGGAAACAGGAGAGGCTTTCTTT
TRBV3-1/TRBV3-2	NA	TRBJ2-1	TRBD2	CASSQDSGSPLTIEQFF	TGTGCCAGCAGCCAAGACAGCGGGAGTCCCCTTACCATTGAGCAGTTCTTC
TRBV15	NA	TRBJ1-4	TRBD1	CATSSPGTEDEKLFF	TGTGCCACCAGCTCCCCCGGGACAGAAGATGAAAAACTGTTTTTT
TRBV5-6	NA	TRBJ2-2	TRBD2	CASSASGRRAGELFF	TGTGCCAGCAGCGCTAGCGGGAGGAGGGCCGGGGAGCTGTTTTTT
TRBV5-4	NA	TRBJ1-1	TRBD1	CASSYNRGLGTEAFF	TGTGCCAGCAGCTATAACAGGGGTCTCGGCACTGAAGCTTTCTTT
TRBV7-8	NA	TRBJ2-1	TRBD2	CASSRGTSGSSYNEQFF	TGTGCCAGCAGCCGCGGCACTAGCGGAAGCTCCTACAATGAGCAGTTCTTC
TRBV19	NA	TRBJ2-5	TRBD2	CASSGGDQPPGTQYF	TGTGCCAGTAGTGGGGGGGACCAGCCTCCCGGGACCCAGTACTTC
TRBV28	NA	TRBJ2-7	TRBD1	CASSSTGQGYEQYF	TGTGCCAGCAGTAGTACGGGACAGGGCTACGAGCAGTATTTC
TRBV7-2	NA	TRBJ2-3	TRBD2	CASSLRTSGRTDTQYF	TGTGCCAGCAGCCTGAGGACTAGCGGGAGAACAGATACGCAGTATTTT
TRBV3-1/TRBV3-2	NA	TRBJ1-1	TRBD1	CASRGQQNTEAFF	TGTGCCAGCCGGGGACAGCAGAACACTGAAGCTTTCTTT
TRBV4-3	NA	TRBJ1-3	NA	CASSQGFQSSSGNTIYF	TGCGCCAGCAGCCAAGGGTTTCAGTCAAGCTCTGGAAACACCATATATTTT
TRBV6-5	NA	TRBJ2-5	NA	CASTSTTGAQETQYF	TGTGCCAGCACCTCAACCACAGGTGCCCAAGAGACCCAGTACTTC
TRBV28	NA	TRBJ2-3	NA	CASSSQEIGTDTQYF	TGTGCCAGCAGTTCGCAAGAGATTGGCACAGATACGCAGTATTTT
TRBV7-9	NA	TRBJ2-1	TRBD2	CASSLRASGLYNEQFF	TGTGCCAGCAGCTTAAGGGCTAGCGGCCTCTACAATGAGCAGTTCTTC
TRBV11-2	NA	TRBJ2-7	TRBD2	CASSYTSVSSYEQYF	TGTGCCAGCAGCTACACTAGCGTGAGCTCCTACGAGCAGTACTTC
TRBV5-6	NA	TRBJ1-4	TRBD1	CASSPTGGAYEKLFF	TGTGCCAGCAGCCCAACAGGGGGCGCATACGAAAAACTGTTTTTT
TRBV7-2	NA	TRBJ2-1	TRBD2	CASRGGLAGEQFF	TGTGCCAGCAGGGGAGGACTAGCGGGAGAGCAGTTCTTC
TRBV29-1	NA	TRBJ1-2	NA	CSVDGQNYGYTF	TGCAGCGTCGACGGACAGAACTATGGCTACACCTTC
TRBV6-4	NA	TRBJ2-1	TRBD2	CASSDSGGRGNNEQFF	TGTGCCAGCAGTGACTCGGGCGGGAGGGGGAACAATGAGCAGTTCTTC
TRBV9	NA	TRBJ1-1	TRBD1	CASSKTGRNTEAFF	TGTGCCAGCAGCAAGACAGGGAGGAACACTGAAGCTTTCTTT
TRBV7-9	NA	TRBJ1-2	NA	CASSLVETRIGYTF	TGTGCCAGCAGCTTAGTCGAGACAAGGATTGGCTACACCTTC
TRBV5-1	NA	TRBJ2-7	NA	CASSLGSAVHEQYF	TGCGCCAGCAGCTTGGGGTCAGCGGTCCACGAGCAGTACTTC